This entry lists 4 T cell receptor beta chains sequenced from one sample in a study of blood T cell repertoires in COVID-19. TCRdb keeps only in-frame clones here, not all; method: immunoSEQ multiplex PCR. The table has 250,000 to 350,000 clones, around 90% seen once. Specimen: peripheral blood. The receptors shown here come from a man younger than 30 with active or convalescent COVID-19.

The CDR3 sequence: CASSFDRGAEKLFF. CDR3 DNA sequence: TGTGCCAGCAGCTTCGACAGGGGGGCTGAAAAACTGTTTTTT. The chain carries TRBV7-2 and TRBJ1-4; 9 bases align to TRBD1. The germline gives CDR1 SGHTA, CDR2 FQGNSA. V gave up 3 bases and J gave up 7 bases; unmatched junction bases: 3. The CDR3 is made up of 14 amino acids.

This clone was picked up one time. The genes are TRBV9 and TRBJ2-7; TRBD1 matches at 9 bases. CDR1 is SGDLS and CDR2 is YYNGEE in the germline V gene. V gave up 3 bases and J gave up 6 bases; unmatched junction bases: 13. The CDR3 loop spans 16 amino acids. The CDR3 region has the DNA TGTGCCAGCAGCGAACACCCGGGACAGGGTTTTATCGAGCAGTACTTC. It specifies CASSEHPGQGFIEQYF.

This clone was seen a single time. V and J are TRBV7-8 and TRBJ1-5; 7 nucleotides agree with TRBD1. CDR1 is SGHVS, CDR2 FQNEAQ, per germline. The J segment lost 5 bases and the V segment lost 1 base, leaving 5 bases of the junction unmatched. This CDR3 spans 15 amino acids. CDR3 loop: CASSLETGIYQPQHF. CDR3 nucleotides: TGTGCCAGCAGCTTAGAGACAGGGATATATCAGCCCCAGCATTTT.

The V and J genes are TRBV19 and TRBJ1-3; TRBD1 matches at 10 bases. This CDR3 is 18 amino acids long. With 1 base clipped from V and 7 bases from J, the junction kept 13 bases outside the gene matches. Germline V lookup: CDR1 LNHDA, CDR2 SQIVND (reference sequence). The CDR3 DNA reads TGTGCCAGTAGTATAGTAGGGCCTTGGACAGGGGGGATCAACACCATATATTTT. Translated: CASSIVGPWTGGINTIYF.